One and the same sample provided the 18 T cell receptor beta chains below, sequenced in a study of resident and recirculating memory T cells in vitiligo. The protocol was immunoSEQ multiplex PCR, while the TCRdb copy is restricted to in-frame clones and leaves out a portion. Of around 40,000 clones listed, roughly 91% are singletons. Sequences were obtained from blood. Receptor source: a male donor with vitiligo.

The chain recombines TRBV5-1 with TRBJ1-1; D not resolved. The V end was cut by 0 bases, the J end by 4 bases, with 16 bases between. In germline, CDR1 is SGHRS, CDR2 YFSETQ. The CDR3 length is 16 residues. This chain's CDR3 is CASSLVGGGVSTEAFF. As DNA, the CDR3 is TGCGCCAGCAGCTTGGTGGGAGGAGGAGTAAGCACTGAAGCTTTCTTT. Looking up the rest from reference TRBV5-1 and TRBJ1-1 gives the full variable domain: KAGVTQTPRYLIKTRGQQVTLSCSPISGHRSVSWYQQTPGQGLQFLFEYFSETQRNKGNFPGRFSGRQFSNSRSEMNVSTLELGDSALYLCASSLVGGGVSTEAFFGQGTRLTVV.

J is TRBJ1-2 and V is TRBV30; TRBD1 might be the D (5 bases). Germline CDR1 and CDR2: GTSNPN and SVGIG (reference sequence). The CDR3 is 14 residues long. Trimming removed 2 bases from V and 0 bases from J, with 10 bases in between. The CDR3 sequence is CAWSQGLANYGYTF. CDR3 nucleotide sequence: TGTGCCTGGAGTCAGGGCCTAGCTAACTATGGCTACACCTTC. The full variable domain, rest sourced from reference TRBV30 and TRBJ1-2, is SQTIHQWPATLVQPVGSPLSLECTVEGTSNPNLYWYRQAAGRGLQLLFYSVGIGQISSEVPQNLSASRPQDRQFILSSKKLLLSDSGFYLCAWSQGLANYGYTFGSGTRLTVV.

The rearrangement links TRBV27 to TRBJ1-1, with D possibly being TRBD1 (6 bases). CDR3 length: 15 amino acids. The germline V gene encodes CDR1 MNHEY and CDR2 SMNVEV (reference sequence). The ends were cut back, 1 base at V and 6 bases at J, with 15 bases in the middle. The CDR3 sequence: CASSLWTDSAAEAFF. The CDR3 bases are TGTGCCAGCAGTTTATGGACAGACAGTGCTGCTGAAGCTTTCTTT.

The chain is built from TRBV10-3 and TRBJ2-3; D perhaps matches TRBD1 (6 bases). Trimming left V 6 bases short and J 2 bases short, with 9 bases between. CDR3 length: 13 amino acids. Germline CDR1 is ENHRY and CDR2 is SYGVKD. The CDR3 DNA reads TGTGCCATCAGGGGACAAGACACAGATACGCAGTATTTT. This codes for CAIRGQDTDTQYF.

V and J are TRBV18 and TRBJ1-2; D unclear. The germline V and J ends were trimmed by 2 bases and 5 bases, with 9 bases remaining between them. In germline, CDR1 is KGHSH, CDR2 LQKENI. The CDR3 totals 13 residues. DNA for the CDR3: TGTGCCAGCTCACCATCAGAGGAGTATGGCTACACCTTC. Encoded protein: CASSPSEEYGYTF.

The genes are TRBV9 and TRBJ1-4; D perhaps matches TRBD1 (6 bases). Germline lookup yields CDR1 SGDLS and CDR2 YYNGEE. Trimming pared 6 bases from V and 4 bases from J, leaving 16 bases between. The CDR3 is 15 amino acids. The CDR3 nucleotides are TGTGCCAGCACCCCCCAGGGGTTGGGTAATGAAAAACTGTTTTTT. It encodes CASTPQGLGNEKLFF.

V gene TRBV5-6 combines with J gene TRBJ2-2, with 9 positions matching TRBD1. CDR1 and CDR2 from the germline V gene are SGHDT and YYEEEE. Trimming at V came to 2 bases and at J to 5 bases, leaving 7 bases not matched to a gene. The CDR3 loop spans 16 amino acids. CDR3 nucleotide sequence: TGTGCCAGCAGCTTACCGGGACAGGGCATGACCGGGGAGCTGTTTTTT. Its translation: CASSLPGQGMTGELFF.

The rearrangement joins TRBV10-3 to TRBJ1-3; D unclear. V dropped 6 bases and J dropped 0 bases, with 15 bases sitting between them. Germline V gene sequence: CDR1 ENHRY, CDR2 SYGVKD. The CDR3 sequence is 16 residues long. The CDR3 DNA follows: TGTGCCATCAGGAGCAGGTCGTCCTTCTCTGGAAACACCATATATTTT. Protein product: CAIRSRSSFSGNTIYF.

This chain joins TRBV11-2 and TRBJ2-2; D is perhaps TRBD2 (5 bases). The CDR3 is 15 residues long. Germline CDR1 reads SGHAT; CDR2 reads FQNNGV. Trimming cost V 9 bases and J 3 bases, with 17 bases left between them. CDR3 bases: TGTGCCAGTTTGACTACCCAAGGCCACACCGGGGAGCTGTTTTTT. Encoded protein: CASLTTQGHTGELFF.

CDR3 coding DNA: TGTGCCAGCAGCCAGCGGGGGAGTCAAGAGACCCAGTACTTC. Translated: CASSQRGSQETQYF. V is TRBV14 and J is TRBJ2-5; TRBD2 matches 7 bases. J gave up 2 bases and V 3 bases, and 3 bases lay outside the gene matches. CDR1 and CDR2 (germline): SGHDN, FVKESK. There are 14 residues in the CDR3.

This rearrangement joins TRBV11-2 to TRBJ1-2; possibly TRBD1 for D (5 bases). The CDR3 has 14 residues. V was trimmed by 5 bases and J by 5 bases, leaving 15 bases between them. Germline V gene sequence: CDR1 SGHAT, CDR2 FQNNGV. The CDR3 DNA reads as TGTGCCAGCAGCCCCGTCCGGCAGGGTTATGGCTACACCTTC. Its protein product is CASSPVRQGYGYTF. Complete variable domain (other parts from reference TRBV11-2 and TRBJ1-2): EAGVAQSPRYKIIEKRQSVAFWCNPISGHATLYWYQQILGQGPKLLIQFQNNGVVDDSQLPKDRFSAERLKGVDSTLKIQPAKLEDSAVYLCASSPVRQGYGYTFGSGTRLTVV.

The V gene is TRBV7-2, the J gene TRBJ1-2; TRBD1 might be the D (5 bases). V lost 5 bases to trimming and J lost 3 bases, with 7 bases between them. Per the germline V gene, CDR1 is SGHTA and CDR2 is FQGNSA. This CDR3 comprises 12 residues. This CDR3 is CASSETDYGYTF. The CDR3 nucleotides are TGTGCCAGCAGCGAGACAGACTATGGCTACACCTTC. Combining the CDR3 with reference TRBV7-2 and TRBJ1-2 gives the whole variable domain GAGVSQSPSNKVTEKGKDVELRCDPISGHTALYWYRQSLGQGLEFLIYFQGNSAPDKSGLPSDRFSAERTGGSVSTLTIQRTQQEDSAVYLCASSETDYGYTFGSGTRLTVV.

In its sample, this clone was seen once. The chain carries TRBV5-8 and TRBJ2-1; 10 nucleotides match TRBD2. With 0 bases clipped from V and 6 bases from J, the junction kept 3 bases outside the gene matches. This CDR3 has 15 residues. Per germline, CDR1 SGHTS and CDR2 YDEGEE. CDR3 in DNA: TGTGCCAGCAGCTTGGGGACTAGCGGTTTCAATGAGCAGTTCTTC. Residues: CASSLGTSGFNEQFF.

The J gene is TRBJ1-1, the V gene TRBV7-9; no clear D. The CDR3 has 11 residues. The V and J ends lost 3 bases and 11 bases respectively, with 10 bases between them. The germline gives CDR1 SEHNR, CDR2 FQNEAQ (reference sequence). The CDR3 DNA sequence: TGTGCCAGCAGCTTGGGAGGGCGGGCTTTCTTT. Translation gives CASSLGGRAFF.

The V and J genes are TRBV6-1 and TRBJ2-7; no reliable D call. The V and J ends lost 6 bases and 0 bases respectively, with 6 bases between them. The germline V gene encodes CDR1 MNHNS and CDR2 SASEGT. This CDR3 is 12 amino acids long. The DNA of the CDR3 is TGTGCCAGCAGAGGAGACTCCTACGAGCAGTACTTC. It is translated as CASRGDSYEQYF.

The rearrangement links TRBV18 to TRBJ1-2; tentatively, D is TRBD1 (5 bases). The germline V gene encodes CDR1 KGHSH and CDR2 LQKENI. The CDR3 contains 13 residues. V was shortened by 2 bases and J by 8 bases, with 12 bases between the two germline ends. The CDR3 loop reads CASSPDSFGGYTF. The CDR3 DNA reads as TGTGCCAGCTCACCAGACAGTTTTGGCGGCTACACCTTC.

The gene calls are TRBV7-6 and TRBJ1-4, with a weak D call TRBD1 (6 bases). This CDR3 contains 14 residues. CDR1 SGHVS and CDR2 FNYEAQ come from the germline V gene. The ends were cut back, 7 bases at V and 0 bases at J, with 9 bases in the middle. CDR3 in DNA: TGTGCCAGCACCGACAGGCCAACTAATGAAAAACTGTTTTTT. Residues: CASTDRPTNEKLFF. Supplemented by reference TRBV7-6 and TRBJ1-4, the full variable domain reads GAGVSQSPRYKVTKRGQDVALRCDPISGHVSLYWYRQALGQGPEFLTYFNYEAQQDKSGLPNDRFSAERPEGSISTLTIQRTEQRDSAMYRCASTDRPTNEKLFFGSGTQLSVL.

The chain couples TRBV7-3 to TRBJ2-7; 9 bases are shared with TRBD1. V lost 2 bases to trimming and J lost 4 bases; unmatched junction nucleotides: 6. The CDR3 is made up of 15 amino acids. The germline V gene has CDR1 SGHTA and CDR2 FQGTGA. The CDR3 region is CASSLSDRGRYEQYF. CDR3 DNA sequence: TGTGCCAGCAGCTTATCGGACAGGGGACGGTACGAGCAGTACTTC. Based on the CDR3 plus reference TRBV7-3 and TRBJ2-7, the full variable domain is GAGVSQTPSNKVTEKGKYVELRCDPISGHTALYWYRQSLGQGPEFLIYFQGTGAADDSGLPNDRFFAVRPEGSVSTLKIQRTERGDSAVYLCASSLSDRGRYEQYFGPGTRLTVT.